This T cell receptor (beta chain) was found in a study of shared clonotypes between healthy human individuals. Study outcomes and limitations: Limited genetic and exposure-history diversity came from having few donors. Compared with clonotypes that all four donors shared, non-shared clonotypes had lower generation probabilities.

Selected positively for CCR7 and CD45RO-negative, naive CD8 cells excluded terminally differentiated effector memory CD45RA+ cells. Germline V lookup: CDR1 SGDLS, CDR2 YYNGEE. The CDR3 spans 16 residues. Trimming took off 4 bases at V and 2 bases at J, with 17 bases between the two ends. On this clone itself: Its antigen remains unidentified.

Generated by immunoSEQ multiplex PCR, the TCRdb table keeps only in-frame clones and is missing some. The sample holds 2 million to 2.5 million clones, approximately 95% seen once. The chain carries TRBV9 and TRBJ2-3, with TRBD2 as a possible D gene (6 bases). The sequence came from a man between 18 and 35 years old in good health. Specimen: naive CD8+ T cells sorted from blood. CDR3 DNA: TGTGCCAGCAGCCCCTGGCGGGCGGGGATCACAGATACGCAGTATTTT. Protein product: CASSPWRAGITDTQYF.